The T cell receptor (beta chain) under discussion was sequenced for a study of blood T cell repertoires in COVID-19. The wider study: The United States, Italy and Spain supplied acute and convalescent COVID-19 samples. In each case, the material was cDNA or gDNA derived from T cells, B-cell-depleted T cells, or PBMCs.

In the authors' methods: Reference gene primers were amplified, and this amplification served to estimate nucleated cell counts. Assay used: immunoSEQ multiplex PCR; TCRdb lists only in-frame clones, some missing. The V and J calls and clone size are taken from that table; D and trimming were inferred from the DNA. The sample includes over 110,000 clones, roughly 85% of them seen just once. Germline V gene lookup returns CDR1 MDHEN and CDR2 SYDVKM. V shed 6 bases and J 7 bases; nucleotides not matched to a gene: 9. The CDR3 length is 14 residues. The chain links TRBV28 to TRBJ1-2; TRBD1 matches at 9 bases. Material: peripheral blood. The receptor's source is a man aged 55 to 70 with acute or convalescent COVID-19. CDR3 coding DNA: TGTGCCAGCAGACTGGGACAGGGTCAGGGTGGCTACACCTTC. Its translation is CASRLGQGQGGYTF.